Detailed here is one TCR beta chain. This sample was taken from a study of T cells in localized non-small cell lung cancer. This CDR3 comprises 16 residues. Germline CDR1 reads SGHAT; CDR2 reads FQNNGV. The J segment lost 12 bases and the V segment lost 5 bases, leaving 21 bases of the junction unmatched. Assay used: immunoSEQ multiplex PCR; TCRdb lists only in-frame clones, some missing. The sample lists about 21,000 clones, more than 75% occurring once. The gene calls are TRBV11-2 and TRBJ2-7, with 8 bases aligning to TRBD1. The source is a woman between 35 and 75 years old with stage II squamous cell lung carcinoma. The sample here was PBMCs, taken before any cancer treatment. CDR3 protein: CASSQPLRDRKPRGYF. The CDR3 DNA reads TGTGCCAGCAGCCAACCCCTCCGGGACAGGAAACCCCGTGGGTACTTC.